This TCR beta chain was recovered during a study of radiotherapy plus CTLA-4 blockade in lung cancer. The data were produced by immunoSEQ multiplex PCR, yet TCRdb's version contains in-frame clones alone and is incomplete. This sample has 85,000 to 130,000 clones, with about 83% found just once. V was shortened by 1 base and J by 4 bases, with 14 bases between the two germline ends. Per the germline V gene, CDR1 is KGHSH and CDR2 is LQKENI. The length of the CDR3 is 16 residues. The rearrangement joins TRBV18 to TRBJ1-3; no definite D call. The TCR was taken from a human donor with non-small cell lung cancer that progressed on radiotherapy plus ipilimumab. Some clones in this sample may be carry-over from other donors' samples. The specimen was peripheral blood, collected from a patient treated with radiotherapy plus ipilimumab. The CDR3 sequence: CASSPQRVFSGNTIYF. In DNA form, the CDR3 reads TGTGCCAGCTCACCACAGAGGGTTTTTTCGGGAAACACCATATATTTT.